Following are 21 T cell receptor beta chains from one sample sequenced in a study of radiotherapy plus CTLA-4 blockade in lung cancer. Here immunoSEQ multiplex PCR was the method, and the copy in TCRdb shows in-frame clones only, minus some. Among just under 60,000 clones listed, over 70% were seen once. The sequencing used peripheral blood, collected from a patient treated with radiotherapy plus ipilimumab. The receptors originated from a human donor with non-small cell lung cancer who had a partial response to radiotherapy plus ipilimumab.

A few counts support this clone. CDR3 in amino acids: CASSLVGKTYEQYF. The CDR3 DNA sequence: TGCGCCAGCAGCTTGGTTGGCAAAACCTACGAGCAGTACTTC. The V gene is TRBV5-1, the J gene TRBJ2-7; no reliable D call. CDR1 SGHRS and CDR2 YFSETQ come from the germline V gene. The CDR3 contains 14 residues. V gave up 0 bases and J gave up 2 bases, with 9 bases separating them.

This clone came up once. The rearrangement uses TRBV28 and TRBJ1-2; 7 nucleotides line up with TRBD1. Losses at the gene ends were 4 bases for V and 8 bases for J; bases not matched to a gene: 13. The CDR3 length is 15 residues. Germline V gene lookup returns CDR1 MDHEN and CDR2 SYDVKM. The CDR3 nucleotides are TGTGCCAGCAGTTCCGGCGGATTAGGGGGCCCCGGCTACACCTTC. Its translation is CASSSGGLGGPGYTF.

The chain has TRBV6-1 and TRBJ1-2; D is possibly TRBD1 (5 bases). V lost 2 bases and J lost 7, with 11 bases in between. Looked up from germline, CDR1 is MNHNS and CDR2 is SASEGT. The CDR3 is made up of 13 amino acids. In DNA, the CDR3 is TGTGCCAGCAGTGAATCCTACAGGACTGGCTACACCTTC. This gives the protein CASSESYRTGYTF.

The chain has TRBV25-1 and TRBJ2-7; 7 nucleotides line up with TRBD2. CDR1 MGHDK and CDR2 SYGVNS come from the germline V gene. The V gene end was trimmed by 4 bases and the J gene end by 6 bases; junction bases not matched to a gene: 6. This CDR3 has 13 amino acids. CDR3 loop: CASSGIWGGEQYF. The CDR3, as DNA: TGTGCCAGCAGTGGGATTTGGGGGGGCGAGCAGTACTTC.

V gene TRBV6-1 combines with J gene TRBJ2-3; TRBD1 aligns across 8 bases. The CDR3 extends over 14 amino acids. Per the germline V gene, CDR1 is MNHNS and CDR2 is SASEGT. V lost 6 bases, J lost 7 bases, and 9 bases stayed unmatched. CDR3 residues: CASSPGQARYTQYF. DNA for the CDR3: TGTGCCAGCAGCCCGGGACAGGCGAGGTATACGCAGTATTTT.

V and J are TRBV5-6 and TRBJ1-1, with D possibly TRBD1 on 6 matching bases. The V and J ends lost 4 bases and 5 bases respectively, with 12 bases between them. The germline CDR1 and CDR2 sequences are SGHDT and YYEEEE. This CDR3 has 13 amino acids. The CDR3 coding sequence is TGTGCCAGCAGCCCAACAGGGAAAACTGAAGCTTTCTTT. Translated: CASSPTGKTEAFF.

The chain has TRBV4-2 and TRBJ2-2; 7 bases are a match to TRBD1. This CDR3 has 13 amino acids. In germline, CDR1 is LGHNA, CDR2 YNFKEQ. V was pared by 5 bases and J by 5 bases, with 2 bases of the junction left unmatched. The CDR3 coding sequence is TGTGCCAGCAGCGACAGGGATACCGGGGAGCTGTTTTTT. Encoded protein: CASSDRDTGELFF.

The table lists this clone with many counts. The CDR3 DNA sequence: TGTGCCAGCAGCTTAGCCACAGGGGGTTCTGGGGCCAACGTCCTGACTTTC. It translates to CASSLATGGSGANVLTF. The chain uses TRBV7-9 and TRBJ2-6; 8 positions agree with TRBD1. The length of the CDR3 is 17 residues. The trim removed 0 bases at V and 1 base at J, leaving 2 bases unmatched. Per the germline V gene, CDR1 is SEHNR and CDR2 is FQNEAQ (reference sequence).

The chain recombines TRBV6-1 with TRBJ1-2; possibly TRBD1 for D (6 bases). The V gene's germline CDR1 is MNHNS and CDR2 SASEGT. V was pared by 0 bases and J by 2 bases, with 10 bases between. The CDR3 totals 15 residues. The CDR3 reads CASSEARQGNYGYTF. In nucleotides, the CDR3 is TGTGCCAGCAGTGAAGCAAGGCAGGGGAACTATGGCTACACCTTC.

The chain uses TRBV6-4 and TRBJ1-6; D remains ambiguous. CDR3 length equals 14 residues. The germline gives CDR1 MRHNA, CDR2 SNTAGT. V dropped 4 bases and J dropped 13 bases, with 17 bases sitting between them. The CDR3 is CASSANLGIRPLHF. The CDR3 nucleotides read TGTGCCAGCAGTGCCAACCTCGGGATTCGCCCCCTCCACTTT.

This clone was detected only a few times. In DNA, the CDR3 is TGTGCCAGCACCCCTTTACAGGGTTTGAACACTGAAGCTTTCTTT. It codes for CASTPLQGLNTEAFF. This chain joins TRBV9 and TRBJ1-1; tentative D call: TRBD1 (6 bases). The CDR3 contains 15 residues. CDR1 is SGDLS and CDR2 is YYNGEE in the germline V gene. Trimming pared 6 bases from V and 0 bases from J, leaving 15 bases between.

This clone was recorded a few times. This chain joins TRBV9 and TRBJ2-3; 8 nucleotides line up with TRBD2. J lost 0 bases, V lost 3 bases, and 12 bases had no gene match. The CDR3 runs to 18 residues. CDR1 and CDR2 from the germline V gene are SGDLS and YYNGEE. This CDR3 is CASSATYTGTRSTDTQYF. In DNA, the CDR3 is TGTGCCAGCAGCGCTACCTATACCGGGACTAGAAGCACAGATACGCAGTATTTT.

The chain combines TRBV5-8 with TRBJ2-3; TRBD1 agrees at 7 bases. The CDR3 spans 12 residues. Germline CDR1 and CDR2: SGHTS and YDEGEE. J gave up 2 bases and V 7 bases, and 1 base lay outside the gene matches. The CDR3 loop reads CASDRDTDTQYF. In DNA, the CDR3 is TGTGCCAGCGACAGGGACACAGATACGCAGTATTTT.

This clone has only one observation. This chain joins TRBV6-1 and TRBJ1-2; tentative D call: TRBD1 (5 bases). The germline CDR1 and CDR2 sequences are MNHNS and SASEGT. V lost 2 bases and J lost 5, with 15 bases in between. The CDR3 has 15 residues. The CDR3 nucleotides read TGTGCCAGCAGTGAACGGGGGTTATATGGGTATGGCTACACCTTC. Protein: CASSERGLYGYGYTF.

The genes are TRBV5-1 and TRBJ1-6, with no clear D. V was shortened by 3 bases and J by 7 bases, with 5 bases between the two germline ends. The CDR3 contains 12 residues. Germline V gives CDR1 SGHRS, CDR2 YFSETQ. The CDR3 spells CASSSSNSPLHF. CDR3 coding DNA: TGCGCCAGCAGCTCTTCGAATTCACCCCTCCACTTT.

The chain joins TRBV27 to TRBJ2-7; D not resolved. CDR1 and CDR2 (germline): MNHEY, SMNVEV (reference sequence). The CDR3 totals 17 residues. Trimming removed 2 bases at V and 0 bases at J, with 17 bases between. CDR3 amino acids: CASSLVHPAMSSYEQYF. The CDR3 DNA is TGTGCCAGCAGTTTAGTTCATCCAGCGATGAGCTCCTACGAGCAGTACTTC.

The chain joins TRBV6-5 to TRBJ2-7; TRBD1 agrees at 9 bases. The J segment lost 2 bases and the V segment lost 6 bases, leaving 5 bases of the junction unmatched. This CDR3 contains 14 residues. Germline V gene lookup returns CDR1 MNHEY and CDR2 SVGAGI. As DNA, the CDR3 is TGTGCCAGCAGGGGACGACAGGGGGCCTACGAGCAGTACTTC. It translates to CASRGRQGAYEQYF.

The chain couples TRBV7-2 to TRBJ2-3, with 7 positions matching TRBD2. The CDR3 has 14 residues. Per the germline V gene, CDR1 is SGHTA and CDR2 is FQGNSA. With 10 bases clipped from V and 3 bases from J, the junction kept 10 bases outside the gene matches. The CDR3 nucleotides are TGTGCCACCTTGGGCGGGGGTTATACAGATACGCAGTATTTT. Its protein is CATLGGGYTDTQYF.

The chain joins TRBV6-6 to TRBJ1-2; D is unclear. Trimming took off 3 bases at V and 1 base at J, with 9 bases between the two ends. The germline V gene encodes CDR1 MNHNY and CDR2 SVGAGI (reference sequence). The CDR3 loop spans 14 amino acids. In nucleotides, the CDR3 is TGTGCCAGCAGTTATCGGCGGAGTAACTATGGCTACACCTTC. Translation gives CASSYRRSNYGYTF.

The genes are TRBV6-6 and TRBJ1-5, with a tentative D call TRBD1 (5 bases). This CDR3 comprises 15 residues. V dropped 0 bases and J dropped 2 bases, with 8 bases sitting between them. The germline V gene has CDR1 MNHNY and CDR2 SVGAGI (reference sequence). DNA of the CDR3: TGTGCCAGCAGTTACTCAGAACAGGGCAATCAGCCCCAGCATTTT. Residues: CASSYSEQGNQPQHF.

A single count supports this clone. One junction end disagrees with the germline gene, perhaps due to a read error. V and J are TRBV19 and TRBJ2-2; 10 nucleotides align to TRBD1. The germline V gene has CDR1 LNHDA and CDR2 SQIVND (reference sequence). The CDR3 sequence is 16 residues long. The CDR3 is CASSIGTGANPGELFF. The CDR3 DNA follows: TGTGCCAGTAGCATAGGGACAGGGGCCAACCCCGGGGAGCTGTTTTTT.